The rows below give T cell receptor beta chains drawn from one sample of a study of cytomegalovirus exposure and HLA in healthy donors. Only in-frame clones appear in the TCRdb table, and some are missing; sequencing was by immunoSEQ multiplex PCR. The sample lists approximately 260,000 clones; 80% to 90% were seen once. The sample was PBMCs. Receptors originate from a woman in her late teens or twenties in good health and CMV-seronegative. The CDR3 runs from the conserved cysteine through the conserved F or W. D genes are given only for firm matches. Part of the rows lack a size; the others show once, few, many or a class for expanded clones.

.,TRBD1,TRBJ2-5,TRBV27,CASSWQGTGQQETQYF,TGTGCCAGCAGTTGGCAAGGGACAGGACAGCAAGAGACCCAGTACTTC
few,TRBD1,TRBJ2-7,TRBV7-8,CASSKPGTGPREQYF,TGTGCCAGCAGCAAACCCGGGACAGGGCCTCGCGAGCAGTACTTC
.,.,TRBJ1-2,TRBV5-6,CASSLAPSGGYGYTF,TGTGCCAGCAGCTTGGCTCCTTCGGGGGGCTATGGCTACACCTTC
.,TRBD1,TRBJ1-2,TRBV16,CASSPQGGDGYTF,TGTGCCAGCAGCCCACAGGGGGGTGATGGCTACACCTTC
once,TRBD2,TRBJ2-1,TRBV7-3,CASSKGLADSYNEQFF,TGTGCCAGCAGCAAAGGACTAGCGGATTCCTACAATGAGCAGTTCTTC
once,TRBD1,TRBJ1-2,TRBV28,CASSSPPQGAVALQNYGYTF,TGTGCCAGCAGTTCCCCTCCCCAGGGGGCGGTGGCCCTTCAAAACTATGGCTACACCTTC
.,.,TRBJ2-1,TRBV2,CASSPDTRRYNEQFF,TGTGCCAGCAGTCCAGACACCAGACGCTACAATGAGCAGTTCTTC
many,.,TRBJ1-1,TRBV7-9,CASSLGVGGTEAFF,TGTGCCAGCAGCTTAGGTGTCGGGGGTACTGAAGCTTTCTTT
.,.,TRBJ2-7,TRBV11-3,CASSLAGGLTYEQYF,TGTGCCAGCAGCTTAGCAGGGGGACTCACCTACGAGCAGTACTTC
.,TRBD1,TRBJ2-7,TRBV7-9,CASSSGTGVGEQYF,TGTGCCAGCAGCTCCGGGACAGGGGTTGGGGAGCAGTACTTC
.,TRBD1,TRBJ1-2,TRBV28,CASSQTGTGNYGYTF,TGTGCCAGCAGCCAGACTGGGACAGGGAATTATGGCTACACCTTC
.,.,TRBJ2-7,TRBV30,CAWSILNYEQYF,TGTGCCTGGAGTATACTGAACTACGAGCAGTACTTC
.,TRBD1,TRBJ1-1,TRBV27,CASSGRGTVVTEAFF,TGTGCCAGCAGCGGCCGGGGGACAGTGGTAACTGAAGCTTTCTTT
.,.,TRBJ2-1,TRBV27,CASSPSGRENNEQFF,TGTGCCAGCAGCCCATCGGGGCGGGAAAACAATGAGCAGTTCTTC
.,.,TRBJ1-1,TRBV5-1,CASSLLTGYTEAFF,TGCGCCAGCAGCTTACTAACAGGGTACACTGAAGCTTTCTTT
once,.,TRBJ1-4,TRBV7-8,CASSGGVRDEKLFF,TGTGCCAGCAGCGGGGGGGTCAGGGATGAAAAACTGTTTTTT
.,.,TRBJ2-1,TRBV2,CASSDRVEQFF,TGTGCCAGCAGTGACCGGGTGGAGCAGTTCTTC
.,TRBD2,TRBJ2-7,TRBV5-1,CASSFEGTSYEQYF,TGCGCCAGCAGCTTCGAGGGGACTAGCTACGAGCAGTACTTC
.,.,TRBJ1-1,TRBV30,CAWSWSEGRPEAFF,TGTGCCTGGAGTTGGTCCGAGGGCCGGCCTGAAGCTTTCTTT
.,.,TRBJ1-5,TRBV9,CASSETGFVNQPQHF,TGTGCCAGCAGCGAAACAGGGTTCGTAAATCAGCCCCAGCATTTT
.,.,TRBJ2-3,TRBV5-1,CASSSQPGDTQYF,TGCGCCAGCAGCTCACAACCGGGTGATACGCAGTATTTT
.,.,TRBJ2-3,TRBV5-1,CASSLDGWGPDTQYF,TGCGCCAGCAGCTTGGATGGGTGGGGCCCAGATACGCAGTATTTT
.,TRBD1,TRBJ1-1,TRBV5-1,CASSLPGGTEAFF,TGCGCCAGCAGCTTACCAGGGGGGACTGAAGCTTTCTTT
.,TRBD1,TRBJ1-2,TRBV30,CAWDTLSRDRGRKLANYGYTF,TGTGCCTGGGATACCCTATCTAGGGACAGGGGGCGAAAGTTAGCTAACTATGGCTACACCTTC
.,.,TRBJ2-1,TRBV6-5,CASSYGSTYNEQFF,TGTGCCAGCAGTTACGGGAGCACCTACAATGAGCAGTTCTTC
.,TRBD1,TRBJ1-2,TRBV11-2,CASSLVGTGGLGYTF,TGTGCCAGCAGCTTAGTGGGGACAGGGGGCCTTGGCTACACCTTC
.,.,TRBJ1-1,TRBV4-3,CASSQDPTGANTEAFF,TGCGCCAGCAGCCAAGATCCCACAGGCGCGAACACTGAAGCTTTCTTT
.,TRBD2,TRBJ2-2,TRBV10-3,CAITGTRGSGELFF,TGTGCCATCACCGGGACCCGCGGGAGCGGGGAGCTGTTTTTT